The clone carrying this TCR beta chain was counted only a few times. The antigen is undetermined. The data are from a study of beta chain features in type 1 diabetes. Study conclusions and caveats: All four CD4+ subsets from Type 1 diabetes patients carried moderately but significantly shorter TCRB CDR3s.

The length of the CDR3 is 13 residues. From germline, CDR1 is LNHDA and CDR2 SQIVND (reference sequence). V shed 3 bases and J shed 0 bases, with 6 bases lying between them. The authors reverse transcribed all of the isolated RNA, so sequencing captured expressed TCRB transcripts. The assay was immunoSEQ multiplex PCR, and TCRdb's table has in-frame clones only and misses some. The sample yields 300,000 to 450,000 clones, roughly 12% seen once. The sequence came from a man aged 18 to 30 in good health. The J gene is TRBJ2-7, the V gene TRBV19, with D hard to call. Sequencing was performed on naive CD4+ T cells from blood. CDR3 residues: CASSISPSYEQYF. The CDR3 nucleotides are TGTGCCAGTAGTATCTCTCCCTCCTACGAGCAGTACTTC.